These 24 T cell receptor beta chains share one sample of origin, sequenced in a study of regulatory T cells in long-lasting Graves disease. Time point specified: newly diagnosed GD, antithyroid drugs for less than 3 months. Researchers made the TCR library from RNA that was extracted from PBMCs. iRepertoire HTBI primers and Arm-PCR of CDR3 regions built TCR beta libraries. TCRdb re-analysed the multiplex PCR reads in MiXCR, keeping a single row per CDR3 protein. This sample yields around 330,000 distinct CDR3 sequences, of which roughly 18% are seen a single time; about two fifths belongs to the top ten. The sequencing used peripheral blood mononuclear cells (PBMCs), collected at new diagnosis, from a patient treated with antithyroid drugs. The receptors stem from a female donor with Graves disease.

This chain joins TRBV2 and TRBJ1-4; 7 positions match TRBD1. With V trimmed by 1 base and J by 5 bases, 4 bases remained unmatched. The CDR3 runs to 15 residues. CDR1 SNHLY and CDR2 FYNNEI come from the germline V gene. The CDR3 region has the DNA TGTGCCAGCAGTGAAGGGGGACAGATAAATGAAAAACTGTTTTTT. Translation gives CASSEGGQINEKLFF. The whole variable domain, filled in from reference TRBV2 and TRBJ1-4, reads EPEVTQTPSHQVTQMGQEVILRCVPISNHLYFYWYRQILGQKVEFLVSFYNNEISEKSEIFDDQFSVERPDGSNFTLKIRSTKLEDSAMYFCASSEGGQINEKLFFGSGTQLSVL.

This clonotype showed up many times. The chain employs TRBV5-1 and TRBJ2-3, with D uncertain. Between the trimmed V and J ends, which lost 3 bases and 0 bases, there was a span of 5 bases. Germline V gene sequence: CDR1 SGHRS, CDR2 YFSETQ. The CDR3 has 13 residues. The CDR3 DNA reads TGCGCCAGCAGCTCGACAAGCACAGATACGCAGTATTTT. Protein sequence: CASSSTSTDTQYF.

This clonotype was seen only a few times. The chain has TRBV24-1 and TRBJ2-3; 7 bases are shared with TRBD2. The CDR3 length is 14 residues. V lost 5 bases to trimming and J lost 2 bases; unmatched junction nucleotides: 3. Germline CDR1 and CDR2: KGHDR and SFDVKD. This chain's CDR3 is CATSVGGSTDTQYF. Written as DNA, the CDR3 is TGTGCCACCAGTGTGGGAGGGTCCACAGATACGCAGTATTTT.

This clonotype was counted many times. The rearrangement uses TRBV11-3 and TRBJ2-7; 13 positions agree with TRBD2. This CDR3 has 16 amino acids. Per germline, CDR1 SGHNT and CDR2 YENEEA. Trimming removed 0 bases from V and 5 bases from J; junction bases left unmatched: 4. The CDR3 nucleotides read TGTGCCAGCAGCTTAGATCCTGGGACTAGCGGGAACGAGCAGTACTTC. The encoded protein is CASSLDPGTSGNEQYF. Based on the CDR3 plus reference TRBV11-3 and TRBJ2-7, the full variable domain is EAGVVQSPRYKIIEKKQPVAFWCNPISGHNTLYWYLQNLGQGPELLIRYENEEAVDDSQLPKDRFSAERLKGVDSTLKIQPAELGDSAVYLCASSLDPGTSGNEQYFGPGTRLTVT.

In the case of this clonotype: A single base separates this from a much larger clone, so it may be a read error. The chain has TRBV5-1 and TRBJ2-1; the match to TRBD1 covers 11 bases. This CDR3 comprises 17 residues. Germline CDR1 is SGHRS and CDR2 is YFSETQ. CDR3 sequence reads: CASSPNSDRGRRNEQLF. The CDR3 DNA sequence: TGCGCCAGCAGCCCTAATTCGGACAGGGGGCGCAGGAATGAGCAGCTCTTC. Full variable domain (missing parts from reference TRBV5-1 and TRBJ2-1): KAGVTQTPRYLIKTRGQQVTLSCSPISGHRSVSWYQQTPGQGLQFLFEYFSETQRNKGNFPGRFSGRQFSNSRSEMNVSTLELGDSALYLCASSPNSDRGRRNEQLFGPGTRLTVL.

In this sample, this clonotype turned up many times. The chain employs TRBV24-1 and TRBJ2-3, with D perhaps TRBD1 (6 bases). The V end was cut by 6 bases, the J end by 2 bases, with 8 bases between. Germline CDR1 KGHDR, CDR2 SFDVKD. The CDR3 consists of 13 residues. CDR3 amino acids: CATSPGDTDTQYF. The CDR3 DNA is TGTGCCACCAGTCCAGGGGACACAGATACGCAGTATTTT.

This clonotype has a count of ten or more. As DNA, the CDR3 is TGTGCCAGCAGTGTACGGGACAGTCTCTACGAGCAGTACTTC. Amino acid sequence: CASSVRDSLYEQYF. The rearrangement links TRBV6-2 or TRBV6-3 to TRBJ2-7; 7 positions match TRBD1. The CDR3 is 14 residues long. J was trimmed by 3 bases and V by 5 bases; bases with no gene match: 7. Germline lookup yields CDR1 MNHEY and CDR2 SVGEGT.

This clonotype appeared a single time. The chain joins TRBV11-2 to TRBJ2-7, with unresolved D. The V and J ends lost 0 bases and 2 bases respectively, with 11 bases between them. Germline-derived CDR1 and CDR2 are SGHAT and FQNNGV. CDR3 length: 15 residues. The CDR3, as DNA: TGTGCCAGCAGCTTAGACCATTCGGTGGCCTACGAGCAGTACTTC. The encoded protein is CASSLDHSVAYEQYF.

In its sample, this clonotype was seen many times. The chain is built from TRBV19 and TRBJ2-3, with 12 bases matching TRBD2. V lost 5 bases, J lost 2 bases, and 8 bases stayed unmatched. Germline V gene data show CDR1 as LNHDA and CDR2 as SQIVND (reference sequence). The CDR3 has 17 amino acids. The CDR3 DNA is TGTGCCAGTAGTCTGTCGACTAGCGGGGGACTCACAGATACGCAGTATTTT. Translating it yields CASSLSTSGGLTDTQYF.

Turning to this clonotype: It is likely a read error: a sequence one base away is far more abundant. The rearrangement uses TRBV24-1 and TRBJ1-1; D might be TRBD1 (5 bases). The ends were cut back, 4 bases at V and 0 bases at J, with 8 bases in the middle. CDR1 is KGHDR, CDR2 SFDVKD, per germline. This CDR3 comprises 14 residues. The CDR3 DNA reads as TGTGCCACCAGTGACGGGGCTTTGAACACTGAAGCTTTCTTT. Its translation: CATSDGALNTEAFF.

This clonotype came up many times. The gene calls are TRBV20-1 and TRBJ2-1; D gene unclear. The CDR3 has 12 amino acids. Germline V gene lookup returns CDR1 DFQATT and CDR2 SNEGSKA (reference sequence). CDR3 sequence reads: CGLSGSYNEQFF. As DNA, the CDR3 is TGCGGCCTATCGGGCTCCTACAATGAGCAGTTCTTC.

The chain joins TRBV20-1 to TRBJ2-7; D possibly corresponds to TRBD1 (5 bases). Germline values: CDR1 DFQATT, CDR2 SNEGSKA (reference sequence). The CDR3 totals 16 residues. Trimming took off 5 bases at V and 2 bases at J, with 22 bases between the two ends. This CDR3 is CSAPAPKGRQPYEQYF. The CDR3 DNA follows: TGCAGTGCTCCAGCCCCGAAGGGCCGACAGCCCTACGAGCAGTACTTC.

This clonotype was found once. A much bigger clone sits one base away, suggesting this may be a read error. The J gene is TRBJ2-1, the V gene TRBV3-1; 8 nucleotides match TRBD2. Per germline, CDR1 LGHDT and CDR2 YNNKEL (reference sequence). The length of the CDR3 is 20 residues. The CDR3 is CASSLRPTSGDGEKYNEQSF. The CDR3 DNA reads TGTGCCAGCAGCCTTCGCCCCACTAGCGGCGATGGGGAGAAGTACAATGAGCAGTCCTTC.

The rearrangement uses TRBV6-1 and TRBJ1-2; 10 positions match TRBD1. Germline CDR1 MNHNS, CDR2 SASEGT. V shed 8 bases, J shed 8 bases, and the junction held 14 bases outside the gene matches. CDR3 length: 15 residues. DNA for the CDR3: TGTGCCAGCGGAGACTACCGACAGGGGGCTAGAGGCTACACCTTC. Translated, it gives CASGDYRQGARGYTF.

There are a few counts of this clonotype. Only one base separates this from a far larger clonotype, so it likely reflects a read error. The rearrangement uses TRBV7-2 and TRBJ2-1, with 7 nucleotides matching TRBD2. The ends lost 1 base at V and 10 bases at J; junction bases unmatched: 7. This CDR3 comprises 14 residues. Germline V gene data show CDR1 as SGHTA and CDR2 as FQGNSA. The CDR3, as DNA: TGTGCCAGCAGCTTAGGCGGGGGACTATACGAGCAGTTCTTC. Translating gives CASSLGGGLYEQFF.

This clonotype was observed at least ten times. The gene calls are TRBV7-6 and TRBJ2-5, with D unresolved. CDR1 SGHVS and CDR2 FNYEAQ come from the germline V gene. V dropped 5 bases and J dropped 5 bases, with 18 bases sitting between them. This CDR3 has 15 residues. CDR3 sequence (DNA): TGTGCCAGCAGCCCGACCTTTAAGGAAGGGGAGACCCAGTACTTC. It yields the protein CASSPTFKEGETQYF.

This clonotype has a handful of counts. The CDR3 loop is CASSQMGTSETYEQYF. CDR3 nucleotides: TGCGCCAGCAGCCAAATGGGGACTAGCGAAACCTACGAGCAGTACTTC. The chain combines TRBV4-1 with TRBJ2-7, with TRBD2 matching over 10 bases. Germline CDR1 and CDR2: MGHRA and YSYEKL. Unmatched junction bases numbered 6, after V lost 2 bases and J lost 2 bases. The CDR3 totals 16 residues.

This chain uses TRBV6-9 with TRBJ2-2; D gene ambiguous. V was pared by 3 bases and J by 0 bases, with 8 bases between. The CDR3 length is 15 residues. Germline V gene sequence: CDR1 MNHGY, CDR2 SVAAGI. The CDR3 DNA follows: TGTGCCAGCAGTTACCAAACCCCGAACACCGGGGAGCTGTTTTTT. This codes for CASSYQTPNTGELFF.

V is TRBV7-8 and J is TRBJ1-1; a weak D match, TRBD1 (6 bases). The V and J ends lost 5 bases and 2 bases respectively, with 18 bases between them. The CDR3 is 16 amino acids. The germline V gene has CDR1 SGHVS and CDR2 FQNEAQ. CDR3 sequence: CASSQTWRGANTEAFF. CDR3 in DNA: TGTGCCAGCAGCCAAACCTGGCGGGGGGCCAACACTGAAGCTTTCTTT. Using reference TRBV7-8 and TRBJ1-1 for the parts outside the CDR3, the full variable domain is GAGVSQSPRYKVAKRGQDVALRCDPISGHVSLFWYQQALGQGPEFLTYFQNEAQLDKSGLPSDRFFAERPEGSVSTLKIQRTQQEDSAVYLCASSQTWRGANTEAFFGQGTRLTVV.

This clonotype occurred a few times. The chain has TRBV5-6 and TRBJ2-7, with a weak D call TRBD1 (6 bases). Germline V gives CDR1 SGHDT, CDR2 YYEEEE. The V gene lost 3 bases and the J gene lost 6 bases, with 19 bases spanning the gap. The CDR3 consists of 15 residues. The CDR3 loop is CASSSWDINKGEQYF. CDR3 bases: TGTGCCAGCAGCTCCTGGGACATCAATAAAGGCGAGCAGTACTTC.

This clonotype has a handful of counts. V usage is TRBV24-1 and J usage is TRBJ2-1, with D maybe TRBD2 (5 bases). Germline values: CDR1 KGHDR, CDR2 SFDVKD. Trimming pared 5 bases from V and 4 bases from J, leaving 20 bases between. The CDR3 loop spans 17 amino acids. The CDR3 is CATSVWSAGNTYNEQFF. Here the CDR3 DNA reads TGTGCCACCAGTGTTTGGTCGGCGGGCAATACGTACAATGAGCAGTTCTTC.

This clonotype was observed a handful of times. The chain uses TRBV10-3 and TRBJ2-5; D perhaps matches TRBD1 (5 bases). V lost 4 bases and J lost 1, with 10 bases in between. The length of the CDR3 is 14 residues. CDR1 and CDR2 from the germline V gene are ENHRY and SYGVKD. CDR3 DNA sequence: TGTGCCATCAGTGCCGACAGCCCCCAAGAGACCCAGTACTTC. It codes for CAISADSPQETQYF.

A word on this clonotype: A far larger clone is one nucleotide away, so this likely arose from a read error. The V and J genes are TRBV7-8 and TRBJ2-1; TRBD2 is a possible D gene (6 bases). There are 15 residues in the CDR3. With 4 bases removed from V and 10 bases from J, the gap between germline ends came to 20 bases. The germline gives CDR1 SGHVS, CDR2 FQNEAQ. The CDR3 spells CASSSAGTGRREQFF. CDR3 nucleotide sequence: TGTGCCAGCAGCTCCGCCGGGACTGGGCGTCGAGAGCAGTTCTTC.

Comments on this clonotype: A much larger clone is a single base away; this may be a read error. The V call is TRBV30, the J call TRBJ2-7; perhaps TRBD2 as D (5 bases). V dropped 3 bases and J dropped 5 bases, with 20 bases sitting between them. From germline, CDR1 is GTSNPN and CDR2 SVGIG (reference sequence). This CDR3 is 15 amino acids long. The CDR3 protein is CAWRRRSSRNNEQYF. The CDR3 coding sequence is TGTGCCTGGAGAAGAAGGTCTAGCAGGAATAACGAGCAGTACTTC.